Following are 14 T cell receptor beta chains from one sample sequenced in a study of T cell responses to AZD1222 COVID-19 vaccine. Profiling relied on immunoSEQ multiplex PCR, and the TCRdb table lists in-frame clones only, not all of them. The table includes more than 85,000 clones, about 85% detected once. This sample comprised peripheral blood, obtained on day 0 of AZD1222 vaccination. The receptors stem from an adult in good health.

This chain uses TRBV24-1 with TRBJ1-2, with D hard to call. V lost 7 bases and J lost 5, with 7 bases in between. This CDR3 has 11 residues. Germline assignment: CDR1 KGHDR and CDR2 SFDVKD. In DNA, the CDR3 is TGTGCCACCAGAGTCGGATATGGCTACACCTTC. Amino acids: CATRVGYGYTF.

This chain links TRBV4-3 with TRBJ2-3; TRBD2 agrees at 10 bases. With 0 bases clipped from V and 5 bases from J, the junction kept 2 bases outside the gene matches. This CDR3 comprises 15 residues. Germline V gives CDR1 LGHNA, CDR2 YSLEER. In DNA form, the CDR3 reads TGCGCCAGCAGCCAAGAATCTAGCGGGAGAGATACGCAGTATTTT. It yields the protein CASSQESSGRDTQYF.

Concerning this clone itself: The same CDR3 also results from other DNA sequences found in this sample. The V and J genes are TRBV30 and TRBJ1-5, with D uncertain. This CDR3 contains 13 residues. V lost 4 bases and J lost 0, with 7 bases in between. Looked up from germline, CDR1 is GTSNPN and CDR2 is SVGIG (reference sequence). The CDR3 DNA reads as TGTGCCTGGAACGGGGATAGCAATCAGCCCCAGCATTTT. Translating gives CAWNGDSNQPQHF.

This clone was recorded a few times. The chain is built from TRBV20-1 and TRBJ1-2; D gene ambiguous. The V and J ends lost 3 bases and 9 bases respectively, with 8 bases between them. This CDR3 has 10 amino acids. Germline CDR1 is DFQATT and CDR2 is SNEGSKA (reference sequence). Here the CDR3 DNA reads TGCAGTGCTAGTCAGACGCGCTACACCTTC. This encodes CSASQTRYTF.

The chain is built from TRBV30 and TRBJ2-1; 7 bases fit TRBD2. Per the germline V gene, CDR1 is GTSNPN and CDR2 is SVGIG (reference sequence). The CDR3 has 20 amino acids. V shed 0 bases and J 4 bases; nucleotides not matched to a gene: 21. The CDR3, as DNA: TGTGCCTGGAGTGTATATGGGCTAGCGGCGACATCCCCTAAATACAATGAGCAGTTCTTC. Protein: CAWSVYGLAATSPKYNEQFF.

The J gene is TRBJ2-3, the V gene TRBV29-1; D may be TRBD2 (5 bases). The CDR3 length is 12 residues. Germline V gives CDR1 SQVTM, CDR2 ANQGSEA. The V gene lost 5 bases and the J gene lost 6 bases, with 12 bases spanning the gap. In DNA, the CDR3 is TGCAGCGTTCGGGCGGGTGCCGATACGCAGTATTTT. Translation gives CSVRAGADTQYF.

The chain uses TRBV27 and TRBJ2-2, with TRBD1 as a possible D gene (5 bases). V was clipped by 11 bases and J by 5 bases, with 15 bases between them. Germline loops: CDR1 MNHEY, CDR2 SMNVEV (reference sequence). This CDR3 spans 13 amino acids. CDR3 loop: CAAVEQGTGELFF. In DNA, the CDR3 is TGTGCCGCCGTAGAGCAGGGAACCGGGGAGCTGTTTTTT.

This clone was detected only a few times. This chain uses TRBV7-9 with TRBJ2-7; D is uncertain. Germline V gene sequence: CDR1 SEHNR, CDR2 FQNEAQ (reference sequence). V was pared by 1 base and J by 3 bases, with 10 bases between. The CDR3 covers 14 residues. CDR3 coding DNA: TGTGCCAGCAGCTTAGGAAGCGTGGACTACGAGCAGTACTTC. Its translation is CASSLGSVDYEQYF.

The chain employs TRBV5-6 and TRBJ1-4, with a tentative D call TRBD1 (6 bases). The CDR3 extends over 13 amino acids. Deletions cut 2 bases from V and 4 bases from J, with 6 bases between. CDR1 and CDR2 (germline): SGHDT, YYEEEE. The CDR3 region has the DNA TGTGCCAGCAGCTTCAGGGGTAATGAAAAACTGTTTTTT. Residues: CASSFRGNEKLFF.

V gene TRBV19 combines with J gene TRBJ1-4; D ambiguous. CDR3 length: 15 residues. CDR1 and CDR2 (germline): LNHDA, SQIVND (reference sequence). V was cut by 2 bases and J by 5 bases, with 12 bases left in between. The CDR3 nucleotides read TGTGCCAGTAGTATAAAGACACAGCCAAATGAAAAACTGTTTTTT. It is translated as CASSIKTQPNEKLFF.

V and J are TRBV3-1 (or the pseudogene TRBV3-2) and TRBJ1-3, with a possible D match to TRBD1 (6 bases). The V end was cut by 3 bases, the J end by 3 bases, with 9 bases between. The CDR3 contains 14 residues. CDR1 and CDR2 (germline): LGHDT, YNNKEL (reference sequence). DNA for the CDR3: TGTGCCAGCAGCCACAGGGGAGATGGAAACACCATATATTTT. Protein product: CASSHRGDGNTIYF.

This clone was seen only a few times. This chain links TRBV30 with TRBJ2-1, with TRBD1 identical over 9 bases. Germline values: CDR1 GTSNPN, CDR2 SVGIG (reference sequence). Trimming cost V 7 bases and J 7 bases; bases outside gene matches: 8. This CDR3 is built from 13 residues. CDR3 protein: CASDRGVSNEQFF. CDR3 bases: TGTGCCTCCGACAGGGGGGTCTCGAATGAGCAGTTCTTC.

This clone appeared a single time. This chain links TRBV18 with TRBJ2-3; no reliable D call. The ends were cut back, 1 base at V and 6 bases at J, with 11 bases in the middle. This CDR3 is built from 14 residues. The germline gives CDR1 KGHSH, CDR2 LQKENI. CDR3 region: CASSPRVDADTQYF. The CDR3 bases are TGTGCCAGCTCACCACGAGTAGACGCGGATACGCAGTATTTT.

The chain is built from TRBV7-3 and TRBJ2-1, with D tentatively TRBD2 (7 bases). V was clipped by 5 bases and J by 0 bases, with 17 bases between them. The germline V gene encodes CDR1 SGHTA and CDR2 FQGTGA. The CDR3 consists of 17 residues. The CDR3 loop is CASSPTGRGDSYNEQFF. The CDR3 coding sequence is TGTGCCAGCAGCCCAACGGGGAGGGGGGACTCCTACAATGAGCAGTTCTTC. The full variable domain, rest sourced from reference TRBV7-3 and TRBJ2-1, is GAGVSQTPSNKVTEKGKYVELRCDPISGHTALYWYRQSLGQGPEFLIYFQGTGAADDSGLPNDRFFAVRPEGSVSTLKIQRTERGDSAVYLCASSPTGRGDSYNEQFFGPGTRLTVL.